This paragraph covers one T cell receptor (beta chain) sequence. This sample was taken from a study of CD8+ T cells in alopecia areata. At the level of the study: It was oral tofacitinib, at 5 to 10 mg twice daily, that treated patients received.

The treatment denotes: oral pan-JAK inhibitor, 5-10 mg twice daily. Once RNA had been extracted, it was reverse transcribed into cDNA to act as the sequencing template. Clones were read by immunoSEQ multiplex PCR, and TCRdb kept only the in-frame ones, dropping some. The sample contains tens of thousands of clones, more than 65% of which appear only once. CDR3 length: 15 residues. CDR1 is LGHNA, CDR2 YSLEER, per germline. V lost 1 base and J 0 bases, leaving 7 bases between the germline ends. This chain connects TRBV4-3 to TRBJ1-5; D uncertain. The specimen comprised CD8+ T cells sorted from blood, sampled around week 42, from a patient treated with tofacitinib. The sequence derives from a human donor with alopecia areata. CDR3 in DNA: TGCGCCAGCAGCCAAGGGGCCTATAGCAATCAGCCCCAGCATTTT. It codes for CASSQGAYSNQPQHF.